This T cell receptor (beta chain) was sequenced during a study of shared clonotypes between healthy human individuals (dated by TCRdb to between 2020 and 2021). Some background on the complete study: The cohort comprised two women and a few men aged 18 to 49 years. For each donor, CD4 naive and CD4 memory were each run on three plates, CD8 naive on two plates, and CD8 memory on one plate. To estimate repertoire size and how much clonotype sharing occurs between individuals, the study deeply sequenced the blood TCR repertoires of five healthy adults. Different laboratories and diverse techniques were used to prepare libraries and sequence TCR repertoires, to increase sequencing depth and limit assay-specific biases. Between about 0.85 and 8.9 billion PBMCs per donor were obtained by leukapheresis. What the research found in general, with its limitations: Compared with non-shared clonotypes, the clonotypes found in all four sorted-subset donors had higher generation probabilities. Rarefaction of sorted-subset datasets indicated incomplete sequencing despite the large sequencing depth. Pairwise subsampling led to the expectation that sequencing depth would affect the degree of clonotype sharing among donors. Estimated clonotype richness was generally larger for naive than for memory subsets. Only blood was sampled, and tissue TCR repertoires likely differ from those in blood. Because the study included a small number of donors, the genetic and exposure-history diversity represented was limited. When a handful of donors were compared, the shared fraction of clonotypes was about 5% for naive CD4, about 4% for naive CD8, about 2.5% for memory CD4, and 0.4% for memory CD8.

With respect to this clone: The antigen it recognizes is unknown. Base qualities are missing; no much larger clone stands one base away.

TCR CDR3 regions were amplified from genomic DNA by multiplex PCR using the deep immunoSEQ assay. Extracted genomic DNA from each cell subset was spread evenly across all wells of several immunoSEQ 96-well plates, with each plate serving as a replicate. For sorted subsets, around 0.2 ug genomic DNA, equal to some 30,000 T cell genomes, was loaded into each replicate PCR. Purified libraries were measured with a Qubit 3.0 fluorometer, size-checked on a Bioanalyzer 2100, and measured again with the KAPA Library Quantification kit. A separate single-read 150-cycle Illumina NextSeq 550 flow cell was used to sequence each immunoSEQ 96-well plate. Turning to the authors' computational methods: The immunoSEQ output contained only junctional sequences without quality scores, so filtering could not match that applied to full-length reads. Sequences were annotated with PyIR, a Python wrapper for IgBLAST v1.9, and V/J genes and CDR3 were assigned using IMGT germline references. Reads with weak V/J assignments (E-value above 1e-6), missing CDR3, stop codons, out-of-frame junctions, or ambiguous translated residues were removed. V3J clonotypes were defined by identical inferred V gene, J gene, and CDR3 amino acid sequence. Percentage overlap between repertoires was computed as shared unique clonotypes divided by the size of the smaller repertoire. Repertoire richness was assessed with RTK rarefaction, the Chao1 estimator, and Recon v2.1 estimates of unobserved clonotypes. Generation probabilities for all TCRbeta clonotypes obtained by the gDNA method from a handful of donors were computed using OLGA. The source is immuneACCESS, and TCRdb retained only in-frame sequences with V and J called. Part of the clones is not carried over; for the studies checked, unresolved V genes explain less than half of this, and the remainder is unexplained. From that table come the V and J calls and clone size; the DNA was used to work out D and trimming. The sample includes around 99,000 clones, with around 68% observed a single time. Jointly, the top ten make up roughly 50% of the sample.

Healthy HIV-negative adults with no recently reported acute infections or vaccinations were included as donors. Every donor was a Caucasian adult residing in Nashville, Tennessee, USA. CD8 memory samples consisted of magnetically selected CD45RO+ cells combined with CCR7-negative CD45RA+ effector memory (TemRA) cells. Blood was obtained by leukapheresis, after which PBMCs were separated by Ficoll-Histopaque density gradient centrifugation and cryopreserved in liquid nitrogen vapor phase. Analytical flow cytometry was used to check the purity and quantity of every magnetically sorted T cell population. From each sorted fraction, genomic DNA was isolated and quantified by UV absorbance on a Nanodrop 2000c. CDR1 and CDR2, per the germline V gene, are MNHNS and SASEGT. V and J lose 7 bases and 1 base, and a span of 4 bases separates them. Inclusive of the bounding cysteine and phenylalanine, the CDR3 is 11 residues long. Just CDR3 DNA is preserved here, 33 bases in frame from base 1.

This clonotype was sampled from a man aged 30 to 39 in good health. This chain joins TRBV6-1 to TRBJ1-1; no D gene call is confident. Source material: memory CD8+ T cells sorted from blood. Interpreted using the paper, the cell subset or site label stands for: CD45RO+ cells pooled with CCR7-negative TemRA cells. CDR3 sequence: CASTENTEAFF. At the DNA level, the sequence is TGTGCCAGCACTGAGAACACTGAAGCTTTCTTT.